The 17 T cell receptor beta chains below were found in one sample sequenced in a study of blood T cell repertoires in COVID-19. TCRdb's table, derived via immunoSEQ multiplex PCR, lists solely in-frame clones and lacks some. The top ten clones hold less than 25% of a sample with approximately 110,000 clones, under 80% of them seen once. Sequenced: peripheral blood. The receptors were gathered from a man between 65 and 85 years old with active or convalescent COVID-19.

This clone showed up just once. This chain uses TRBV23-1 with TRBJ1-2; 9 bases are shared with TRBD1. TRBV23-1 falls under the ORF class, with uncertain function. Trimming at V came to 8 bases and at J to 4 bases, leaving 11 bases not matched to a gene. This CDR3 is 15 amino acids long. CDR3 nucleotide sequence: TGCGCCAGCGGATCACCGGGACAGGGAGCCTATGGCTACACCTTC. Translation gives CASGSPGQGAYGYTF.

The chain couples TRBV6-1 to TRBJ2-3, with a weak D call TRBD1 (6 bases). Germline assignment: CDR1 MNHNS and CDR2 SASEGT. The CDR3 sequence is 14 residues long. Trimming took 2 bases from V and 2 from J, leaving 8 bases between them. The CDR3, as DNA: TGTGCCAGCAGTGAATACAGGGACACAGATACGCAGTATTTT. Protein: CASSEYRDTDTQYF.

The CDR3 nucleotides are TGTGCCAGCGGGACAGGGGAGGGGAATCAGCCCCAGCATTTT. This gives the protein CASGTGEGNQPQHF. V is TRBV2 and J is TRBJ1-5; 10 bases agree with TRBD1. This CDR3 comprises 14 residues. In germline, CDR1 is SNHLY, CDR2 FYNNEI. The V segment lost 8 bases and the J segment 4 bases; nucleotides outside the gene matches: 5. The variable domain in full, completed from reference TRBV2 and TRBJ1-5, reads EPEVTQTPSHQVTQMGQEVILRCVPISNHLYFYWYRQILGQKVEFLVSFYNNEISEKSEIFDDQFSVERPDGSNFTLKIRSTKLEDSAMYFCASGTGEGNQPQHFGDGTRLSIL.

CDR3 region: CAWRPGDLAGETQYF. In nucleotides, the CDR3 is TGTGCCTGGAGACCCGGGGACTTGGCAGGAGAGACCCAGTACTTC. The rearrangement joins TRBV30 to TRBJ2-5; TRBD2 might be the D (6 bases). Germline V lookup: CDR1 GTSNPN, CDR2 SVGIG (reference sequence). This CDR3 is 15 amino acids long. V was pared by 3 bases and J by 4 bases, with 18 bases between.

A few counts support this clone. J is TRBJ2-1 and V is TRBV10-1, with TRBD2 matching over 8 bases. V gave up 3 bases and J gave up 3 bases; unmatched junction bases: 1. This CDR3 spans 14 amino acids. Germline-derived CDR1 and CDR2 are WNHNN and SYGVQD (reference sequence). Written as DNA, the CDR3 is TGCGCCAGCAGTGACGCGGGGGGCTACAATGAGCAGTTCTTC. As protein: CASSDAGGYNEQFF.

The chain uses TRBV5-1 and TRBJ2-5, with 7 bases that match TRBD1. The CDR3 contains 14 residues. The germline gives CDR1 SGHRS, CDR2 YFSETQ. V lost 4 bases and J lost 2; bases outside the gene matches: 5. The CDR3, as DNA: TGCGCCAGCAGCAGACAGGGAGAACAAGAGACCCAGTACTTC. This sequence encodes CASSRQGEQETQYF.

The chain employs TRBV9 and TRBJ1-5; D is unclear. Trimming removed 4 bases from V and 4 bases from J, with 9 bases in between. Germline-derived CDR1 and CDR2 are SGDLS and YYNGEE. The CDR3 contains 13 residues. CDR3 nucleotides: TGTGCCAGCAGCCCGGACTGGAATCAGCCCCAGCATTTT. It encodes CASSPDWNQPQHF. Based on the CDR3 plus reference TRBV9 and TRBJ1-5, the full variable domain is DSGVTQTPKHLITATGQRVTLRCSPRSGDLSVYWYQQSLDQGLQFLIQYYNGEERAKGNILERFSAQQFPDLHSELNLSSLELGDSALYFCASSPDWNQPQHFGDGTRLSIL.

This clone was detected only once. The genes are TRBV28 and TRBJ2-1, with a weak D call TRBD1 (6 bases). Germline CDR1 is MDHEN and CDR2 is SYDVKM. This CDR3 is 13 amino acids long. Trimming stripped 5 bases from V and 4 bases from J, with 9 bases between. The CDR3 DNA follows: TGTGCCAGCAGTGGGGACACATACAATGAGCAGTTCTTC. It translates to CASSGDTYNEQFF.

The chain joins TRBV6-2 or TRBV6-3 to TRBJ1-5, with D maybe TRBD1 (5 bases). The V end was cut by 5 bases, the J end by 2 bases, with 13 bases between. Looked up from germline, CDR1 is MNHEY and CDR2 is SVGEGT. CDR3 length: 15 residues. The DNA for the CDR3 is TGTGCCAGCAGTATCTGGGGCGCCGGCAATCAGCCCCAGCATTTT. It translates to CASSIWGAGNQPQHF.

This chain links TRBV5-4 with TRBJ2-1; 11 positions match TRBD2. The CDR3 is made up of 17 amino acids. Germline values: CDR1 SGHNT, CDR2 YYREEE (reference sequence). With 6 bases clipped from V and 0 bases from J, the junction kept 8 bases outside the gene matches. CDR3: CASKLAGVSSSYNEQFF. The CDR3 nucleotides read TGTGCCAGCAAACTAGCGGGAGTCTCCAGCTCCTACAATGAGCAGTTCTTC.

The V and J genes are TRBV30 and TRBJ2-3; D possibly corresponds to TRBD1 (7 bases). Trimming removed 6 bases at V and 3 bases at J, with 16 bases between. Germline values: CDR1 GTSNPN, CDR2 SVGIG (reference sequence). This CDR3 is 14 amino acids long. In nucleotides, the CDR3 is TGTGCCTGTTCCCGGAGGGGGCTTACAGATACGCAGTATTTT. Its protein is CACSRRGLTDTQYF.

The table lists this clone with a few counts. V gene TRBV2 combines with J gene TRBJ2-3, with a tentative D call TRBD1 (6 bases). The CDR3 sequence is 14 residues long. Germline values: CDR1 SNHLY, CDR2 FYNNEI. V lost 6 bases to trimming and J lost 2 bases, with 12 bases between them. CDR3 protein: CASSAGVSTDTQYF. DNA for the CDR3: TGTGCCAGCAGCGCAGGGGTTTCCACAGATACGCAGTATTTT. Supplemented by reference TRBV2 and TRBJ2-3, the full variable domain reads EPEVTQTPSHQVTQMGQEVILRCVPISNHLYFYWYRQILGQKVEFLVSFYNNEISEKSEIFDDQFSVERPDGSNFTLKIRSTKLEDSAMYFCASSAGVSTDTQYFGPGTRLTVL.

This clone was observed a single time. This chain links TRBV6-5 with TRBJ2-5; weak D call: TRBD2 (7 bases). This CDR3 has 15 residues. Trimming stripped 7 bases from V and 4 bases from J, with 19 bases between. Germline V CDR1 and CDR2: MNHEY, SVGAGI. CDR3 sequence (DNA): TGTGCCAGCAAGGGGGGGGGAGTTAGAGGAGAGACCCAGTACTTC. Translating gives CASKGGGVRGETQYF.

The chain couples TRBV6-5 to TRBJ1-1; a possible D gene is TRBD1 (6 bases). V shed 8 bases and J shed 3 bases, with 19 bases lying between them. The CDR3 extends over 15 amino acids. Germline CDR1 and CDR2: MNHEY and SVGAGI. The CDR3 sequence is CASHSETGLYTEAFF. Written as DNA, the CDR3 is TGTGCCAGCCATTCGGAAACAGGGCTGTACACTGAAGCTTTCTTT.

This clone was seen only a few times. This chain uses TRBV18 with TRBJ1-2; 8 bases align to TRBD1. Germline CDR1 reads KGHSH; CDR2 reads LQKENI. Trimming removed 0 bases from V and 7 bases from J; junction bases left unmatched: 7. This CDR3 region has 15 residues. The CDR3, as DNA: TGTGCCAGCTCACCACCGGACAGGGAGAACGGTGGCTACACCTTC. The encoded protein is CASSPPDRENGGYTF. The complete variable domain, with remaining parts taken from reference TRBV18 and TRBJ1-2, reads NAGVMQNPRHLVRRRGQEARLRCSPMKGHSHVYWYRQLPEEGLKFMVYLQKENIIDESGMPKERFSAEFPKEGPSILRIQQVVRGDSAAYFCASSPPDRENGGYTFGSGTRLTVV.

This chain uses TRBV19 with TRBJ1-5; D is undetermined. Germline-derived CDR1 and CDR2 are LNHDA and SQIVND (reference sequence). V lost 0 bases, J lost 1 base, and 7 bases lay in between. The CDR3 length is 15 residues. The CDR3 spells CASSIDLRSNQPQHF. The CDR3 bases are TGTGCCAGTAGTATAGATCTCCGGAGCAATCAGCCCCAGCATTTT.

The rearrangement links TRBV5-4 to TRBJ2-2; no definite D call. Trimming stripped 2 bases from V and 2 bases from J, with 10 bases between. The CDR3 totals 15 residues. Per germline, CDR1 SGHNT and CDR2 YYREEE (reference sequence). CDR3 sequence: CASSFKQINTGELFF. The CDR3 DNA reads TGTGCCAGCAGCTTTAAACAGATCAACACCGGGGAGCTGTTTTTT. Variable domain in full (rest from reference TRBV5-4 and TRBJ2-2): ETGVTQSPTHLIKTRGQQVTLRCSSQSGHNTVSWYQQALGQGPQFIFQYYREEENGRGNFPPRFSGLQFPNYSSELNVNALELDDSALYLCASSFKQINTGELFFGEGSRLTVL.